The following is a T cell receptor (beta chain) sequence with its context. This entry belongs to a study of blood T cell dynamics during melanoma immunotherapy. With 4 bases removed from V and 0 bases from J, the gap between germline ends came to 11 bases. CDR3 size: 15 residues. Germline V gene data show CDR1 as SGHRS and CDR2 as YFSETQ. The repertoire was sequenced with immunoSEQ multiplex PCR; TCRdb's copy has only in-frame clones and lacks some. The table has around 13,000 clones, about 92% seen once. As for time point: pre-treatment baseline. Response was assessed by RECIST 1.1 at 12 weeks, except two rapid progressors.

The genes are TRBV5-1 and TRBJ1-5; D is uncertain. This TCR came from a human donor with melanoma. Specimen: effector memory CD8+ T cells from blood, collected from a patient treated with checkpoint blockade. The DNA of the CDR3 is TGCGCCAGCAGCGAGGACGGAGATAGCAATCAGCCCCAGCATTTT. Translated, it gives CASSEDGDSNQPQHF.